This TCR beta chain was recorded in a study of T-cell memory formation after mild COVID-19. Across the study: TCR clusters mostly belonged to single donors. Study results and limitations: Pre-infection memory already had some responding clones, implying cross-reactive memory joined. Largely, contracting CD4+ clones fell within CM and EM, and contracting CD8+ clones within EMRA. The second-wave clones peaking on day 37 were not confirmed as SARS-CoV-2-specific.

TCRdb itself ran the 5' RACE reads through MiXCR, one entry per CDR3 protein. Of 450,000 to 650,000 distinct CDR3 sequences detected, about 20% appear once; the ten largest clones hold under 8.5%. Trimming left V 0 bases short and J 4 bases short, with 11 bases between. The germline V gene has CDR1 SGDLS and CDR2 YYNGEE. This CDR3 contains 15 residues. Concerning this clonotype: Its antigen is not identified.

The sequenced sample was PBMCs or a T cell subset sorted from them (not recorded which). The receptor's source is an adult woman who had mild COVID-19 (a few samples of this study predate the infection). Cell type and time point are not known. The rearrangement uses TRBV9 and TRBJ1-3, with D perhaps TRBD1 (5 bases). CDR3 bases: TGTGCCAGCAGCGTAGTAGGGGACGGCGGAAACACCATATATTTT. Protein: CASSVVGDGGNTIYF.